These 14 T cell receptor beta chains originate from one sample sequenced in a study of spatial heterogeneity in lung cancer. The time point denotes: sample taken at primary tumor resection. Extraction of whole RNA from tumor, nontumor lung or frozen PBMC preceded unsorted sequencing. One entry per CDR3 protein, called by TCRdb with MiXCR from the 5' RACE reads. This repertoire shows 95,000 or so distinct CDR3 sequences, roughly 10% found once; its top ten account for about 7%. Source: PBMCs, taken at surgery. The receptors derive from a male donor with early-stage non-small cell lung cancer.

Note on this clonotype: A read error is possible here, since a much larger clone lies one base away. For the CDR3, the DNA is TGTGCCAGCAGTAAGAGACAGGGATATAATTCACCCCACCACTTT. Translation: CASSKRQGYNSPHHF. V and J are TRBV27 and TRBJ1-6; TRBD1 matches 7 bases. This CDR3 is built from 15 residues. Germline CDR1 MNHEY, CDR2 SMNVEV (reference sequence).

The chain has TRBV3-1 and TRBJ2-2; 7 bases line up with TRBD2. Germline V gives CDR1 LGHDT, CDR2 YNNKEL (reference sequence). The CDR3 totals 18 residues. V gave up 4 bases and J gave up 6 bases; unmatched junction bases: 17. The CDR3 protein is CASSLFHPSGRKSGELFF. CDR3 coding DNA: TGTGCCAGCAGCCTATTTCACCCTAGCGGACGGAAATCCGGGGAGCTGTTTTTT. Combining the CDR3 with reference TRBV3-1 and TRBJ2-2 gives the whole variable domain DTAVSQTPKYLVTQMGNDKSIKCEQNLGHDTMYWYKQDSKKFLKIMFSYNNKELIINETVPNRFSPKSPDKAHLNLHINSLELGDSAVYFCASSLFHPSGRKSGELFFGEGSRLTVL.

This rearrangement joins TRBV20-1 to TRBJ2-1, with 8 bases fitting TRBD2. The J segment lost 6 bases and the V segment lost 0 bases, leaving 4 bases of the junction unmatched. The CDR3 sequence is 14 residues long. In germline, CDR1 is DFQATT, CDR2 SNEGSKA (reference sequence). The CDR3 loop is CSARDPSGPNEQFF. As DNA, the CDR3 is TGCAGTGCTAGAGACCCTAGCGGGCCCAATGAGCAGTTCTTC.

V gene TRBV10-3 combines with J gene TRBJ2-5, with D perhaps matching TRBD1 or TRBD2 (5 bases each). CDR1 is ENHRY, CDR2 SYGVKD, per germline. The CDR3 is made up of 15 amino acids. Trimming left V 2 bases short and J 4 bases short, with 14 bases between. CDR3 nucleotides: TGTGCCATCAGTGAGGGGGGAACTAGGCCAGAGACCCAGTACTTC. Residues: CAISEGGTRPETQYF.

Points on this clonotype: This may arise from a read error, as a much more abundant clone is one base away. This chain joins TRBV28 and TRBJ2-3; 12 bases agree with TRBD2. Germline V gives CDR1 MDHEN, CDR2 SYDVKM. The CDR3 runs 15 residues. Here the CDR3 reads CVSNRLAGGTDTQYF. The CDR3 DNA follows: TGTGTCAGCAATAGACTAGCGGGAGGCACAGATACGCAGTATTTT. Together with reference TRBV28 and TRBJ2-3, the CDR3 gives the full variable domain: DVKVTQSSRYLVKRTGEKVFLECVQDMDHENMFWYRQDPGLGLRLIYFSYDVKMKEKGDIPEGYSVSREKKERFSLILESASTNQTSMYLCVSNRLAGGTDTQYFGPGTRLTVL.

This clonotype was observed many times. The chain joins TRBV11-1 to TRBJ2-1; TRBD2 matches at 10 bases. Losses at the gene ends were 4 bases for V and 5 bases for J; bases not matched to a gene: 8. CDR1 is SGHAT, CDR2 FQDESV, per germline (reference sequence). This CDR3 has 16 amino acids. Written as DNA, the CDR3 is TGTGCCAGCAGCTCCTCCGGGACTAGCGTCAACAATGAGCAGTTCTTC. Protein sequence: CASSSSGTSVNNEQFF.

The chain is built from TRBV5-5 and TRBJ1-3, with D possibly being TRBD1 (5 bases). This CDR3 spans 15 amino acids. Germline V CDR1 and CDR2: SGHKS, YYEKEE (reference sequence). Deletions cut 1 base from V and 3 bases from J, with 11 bases between. The CDR3 DNA sequence: TGTGCCAGCAGCTTGTGGGCGACAGATGGAAACACCATATATTTT. This sequence encodes CASSLWATDGNTIYF.

This clonotype was counted at least ten times. The chain carries TRBV7-2 and TRBJ2-7; no clear D. The CDR3 sequence is 12 residues long. V was cut by 5 bases and J by 0 bases, with 5 bases left in between. CDR1 is SGHTA and CDR2 is FQGNSA in the germline V gene. CDR3 in DNA: TGTGCCAGCAGCCCAAACTCCTACGAGCAGTACTTC. It codes for CASSPNSYEQYF.

The chain links TRBV6-6 to TRBJ2-7; 8 bases are a match to TRBD2. Germline CDR1 and CDR2: MNHNY and SVGAGI (reference sequence). Trimming took 4 bases from V and 3 from J; bases not matched to a gene: 11. The CDR3 consists of 16 residues. This chain's CDR3 is CASSSRGGERDYEQYF. In DNA, the CDR3 is TGTGCCAGCAGTTCCCGGGGGGGGGAGAGAGACTACGAGCAGTACTTC.

This clonotype was detected many times. The rearrangement joins TRBV10-3 to TRBJ2-2; TRBD1 might be the D (6 bases). CDR3 length: 13 amino acids. CDR1 is ENHRY and CDR2 is SYGVKD in the germline V gene. The V and J ends lost 7 bases and 5 bases respectively, with 11 bases between them. The CDR3 DNA reads as TGTGCCATCACTCAGGGGTGGACCGGGGAGCTGTTTTTT. It translates to CAITQGWTGELFF.

This clonotype was seen a handful of times. V gene TRBV28 combines with J gene TRBJ1-5; no clear D gene. V lost 3 bases to trimming and J lost 0 bases, with 9 bases between them. This CDR3 is 15 amino acids long. Germline assignment: CDR1 MDHEN and CDR2 SYDVKM. CDR3 residues: CASSFGLHSNQPQHF. As DNA, the CDR3 is TGTGCCAGCAGTTTTGGTCTGCATAGCAATCAGCCCCAGCATTTT.

This clonotype was seen many times. The chain uses TRBV2 and TRBJ1-1, with D perhaps matching TRBD1 (6 bases). This CDR3 has 15 amino acids. Trimming cost V 4 bases and J 1 base, with 13 bases left between them. Per germline, CDR1 SNHLY and CDR2 FYNNEI. The CDR3 sequence: CASSVSGAANTEAFF. The CDR3 DNA follows: TGTGCCAGCAGTGTTTCGGGGGCGGCGAACACTGAAGCTTTCTTT.

The chain carries TRBV6-2 or TRBV6-3 and TRBJ2-3; 9 bases are shared with TRBD1. Germline assignment: CDR1 MNHEY and CDR2 SVGEGT. Trimming took 2 bases from V and 2 from J; bases not matched to a gene: 2. This CDR3 contains 15 residues. The CDR3 loop reads CASSYRDRATDTQYF. For the CDR3, the DNA is TGTGCCAGCAGTTACAGGGACAGGGCCACAGATACGCAGTATTTT.

This chain connects TRBV3-1 to TRBJ2-1; D is undetermined. V was trimmed by 8 bases and J by 8 bases, leaving 13 bases between them. The germline CDR1 and CDR2 sequences are LGHDT and YNNKEL (reference sequence). The CDR3 is 12 residues long. CDR3 sequence (DNA): TGTGCCAGCTCATTCCTTTCCGATGAGCAGTTCTTC. Translating it yields CASSFLSDEQFF.